Listed below are T cell receptor beta chains from one sample, sequenced in a study of T cell changes during pregnancy in multiple sclerosis. Clones were read by immunoSEQ multiplex PCR, and TCRdb kept only the in-frame ones, dropping some. The repertoire has approximately 64,000 clones, roughly 87% of them found once; the top ten carry more than 2%. The material sequenced was peripheral blood, taken in the second trimester of pregnancy. The origin of the receptors is a female donor in good health, enrolled as a control in a pregnancy study. The CDR3 runs from the conserved cysteine through the conserved F or W. A D gene is named only where the DNA matches it firmly. Part of the rows lack a size; the others show once, few, many or a class for expanded clones.

cdr3_length,j_call,clone_size,v_call,d_call,cdr3_aa,cdr3_nt
14,TRBJ1-4,.,TRBV27,.,CASRPFGAGEKLFF,TGTGCCAGCAGACCCTTTGGGGCTGGTGAAAAACTGTTTTTT
15,TRBJ2-3,.,TRBV9,TRBD2,CASSSLAGGADTQYF,TGTGCCAGCAGTTCCTTAGCGGGGGGGGCGGATACGCAGTATTTT
16,TRBJ2-2,.,TRBV5-1,TRBD2,CASSLVGRQGAGELFF,TGCGCCAGCAGCTTGGTCGGGAGGCAGGGAGCCGGGGAGCTGTTTTTT
15,TRBJ2-2,.,TRBV4-1,TRBD1,CASSLTGTGAGELFF,TGCGCCAGCAGCCTAACCGGGACAGGGGCCGGGGAGCTGTTTTTT
14,TRBJ1-2,.,TRBV5-1,.,CASSPGGASYGYTF,TGCGCCAGCAGCCCCGGGGGAGCTTCCTATGGCTACACCTTC
14,TRBJ2-1,.,TRBV7-3,TRBD1,CASSSGTGNNEQFF,TGTGCCAGCAGCTCCGGGACAGGAAACAATGAGCAGTTCTTC
14,TRBJ2-3,.,TRBV7-9,.,CASSTERSTDTQYF,TGTGCCAGCAGTACGGAGCGGAGCACAGATACGCAGTATTTT
16,TRBJ1-1,.,TRBV7-6,.,CASSLEGRGPNTEAFF,TGTGCCAGCAGCTTAGAGGGCAGGGGCCCGAACACTGAAGCTTTCTTT
16,TRBJ2-3,.,TRBV9,TRBD2,CASTYGLAGGTDTQYF,TGTGCCAGCACCTATGGGTTGGCGGGAGGGACAGATACGCAGTATTTT
13,TRBJ1-5,.,TRBV9,.,CASSPDIDQPQHF,TGTGCCAGCAGCCCCGACATCGATCAGCCCCAGCATTTT
15,TRBJ1-2,.,TRBV7-8,.,CASSLVTDNNYGYTF,TGTGCCAGCAGCTTAGTTACAGACAATAACTATGGCTACACCTTC
15,TRBJ2-3,.,TRBV30,TRBD2,CAWRPLLAGTDTQYF,TGTGCCTGGCGTCCCCTGCTAGCGGGCACAGATACGCAGTATTTT
16,TRBJ1-4,.,TRBV19,.,CASSITLQTTNEKLFF,TGTGCCAGTAGTATAACCCTACAGACAACTAATGAAAAACTGTTTTTT
15,TRBJ2-1,.,TRBV14,TRBD2,CASTHTSGAYNEQFF,TGTGCCAGCACCCATACTAGCGGGGCCTACAATGAGCAGTTCTTC
15,TRBJ1-1,many,TRBV6-5,.,CASVRGRLLGTEAFF,TGTGCCAGCGTCCGGGGGAGGTTATTAGGCACTGAAGCTTTCTTT
16,TRBJ2-2,.,TRBV27,.,CASKIQGRSNTGELFF,TGTGCCAGCAAAATACAGGGCCGGTCGAACACCGGGGAGCTGTTTTTT
17,TRBJ2-7,.,TRBV27,.,CASSLIRFRQGIHEQYF,TGTGCCAGCAGTTTAATTAGGTTCAGGCAGGGGATCCACGAGCAGTACTTC
15,TRBJ2-3,.,TRBV7-3,TRBD1,CASSLKQGSIDTQYF,TGTGCCAGCAGCTTAAAACAGGGGTCGATAGATACGCAGTATTTT
14,TRBJ1-4,.,TRBV6-1,.,CASSPQVFNEKLFF,TGTGCCAGCTCACCACAAGTCTTTAATGAAAAACTGTTTTTT
13,TRBJ2-1,.,TRBV6-1,TRBD2,CASAAGVRFEQFF,TGTGCCAGCGCAGCGGGAGTTCGCTTTGAGCAGTTCTTC
14,TRBJ2-2,.,TRBV29-1,TRBD2,CSVGGYGGTGELFF,TGCAGCGTGGGAGGGTACGGGGGCACCGGGGAGCTGTTTTTT
14,TRBJ2-2,.,TRBV29-1,TRBD1,CSAGLGTVGGELFF,TGCAGCGCCGGGCTGGGGACAGTGGGCGGGGAGCTGTTTTTT
16,TRBJ2-3,.,TRBV7-2,TRBD2,CASSLVPAGVEDTQYF,TGTGCCAGCAGCTTAGTTCCAGCGGGAGTTGAGGATACGCAGTATTTT
14,TRBJ2-5,few,TRBV19,TRBD2,CASSIGRVGETQYF,TGTGCCAGTAGTATTGGGAGGGTGGGGGAGACCCAGTACTTC
16,TRBJ2-7,.,TRBV6-1,TRBD2,CASSGTSGGAFYEQYF,TGTGCCAGCAGTGGGACTAGCGGGGGGGCCTTCTACGAGCAGTACTTC
12,TRBJ2-7,.,TRBV7-9,.,CATGDGSYEQYF,TGTGCTACGGGGGACGGCTCCTACGAGCAGTACTTC
14,TRBJ2-1,.,TRBV5-1,TRBD1,CASSSDRVGNEQFF,TGCGCCAGCAGCTCCGACAGGGTGGGGAATGAGCAGTTCTTC
13,TRBJ1-1,once,TRBV29-1,.,CRVETQQGGEAFF,TGCAGAGTTGAAACCCAACAGGGCGGGGAAGCTTTCTTT
14,TRBJ2-7,.,TRBV11-3,.,CASSKNLDSHEQYF,TGTGCCAGCAGTAAAAATTTGGACAGCCACGAGCAGTACTTC
14,TRBJ1-4,.,TRBV2,.,CASSDRGFNEKLFF,TGTGCCAGCAGCGATAGGGGCTTTAATGAAAAACTGTTTTTT
14,TRBJ1-4,.,TRBV5-3,TRBD1,CARSSQGALQKLFF,TGTGCCAGAAGCTCGCAGGGGGCGCTTCAAAAACTGTTTTTT